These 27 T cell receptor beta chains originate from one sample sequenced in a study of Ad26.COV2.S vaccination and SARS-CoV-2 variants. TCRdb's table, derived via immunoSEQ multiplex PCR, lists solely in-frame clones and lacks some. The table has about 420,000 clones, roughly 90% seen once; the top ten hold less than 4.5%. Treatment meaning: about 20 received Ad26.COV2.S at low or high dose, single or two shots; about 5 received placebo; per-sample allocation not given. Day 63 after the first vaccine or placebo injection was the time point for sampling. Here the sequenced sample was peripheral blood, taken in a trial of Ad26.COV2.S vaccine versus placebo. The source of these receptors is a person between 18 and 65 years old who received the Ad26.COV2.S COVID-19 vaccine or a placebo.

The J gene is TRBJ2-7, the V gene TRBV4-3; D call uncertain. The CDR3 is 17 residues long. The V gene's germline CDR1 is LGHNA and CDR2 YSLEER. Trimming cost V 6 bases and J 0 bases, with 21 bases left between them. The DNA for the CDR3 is TGCGCCAGCAGTCCCCCGAAGACACTCGGGCTCTCCTACGAGCAGTACTTC. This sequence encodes CASSPPKTLGLSYEQYF.

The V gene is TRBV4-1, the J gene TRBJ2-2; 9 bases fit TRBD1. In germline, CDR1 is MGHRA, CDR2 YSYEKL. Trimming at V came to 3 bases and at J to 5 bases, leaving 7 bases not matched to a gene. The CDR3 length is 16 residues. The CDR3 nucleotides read TGCGCCAGCAGCCAGAAACAGGGGGCGTGGACCGGGGAGCTGTTTTTT. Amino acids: CASSQKQGAWTGELFF.

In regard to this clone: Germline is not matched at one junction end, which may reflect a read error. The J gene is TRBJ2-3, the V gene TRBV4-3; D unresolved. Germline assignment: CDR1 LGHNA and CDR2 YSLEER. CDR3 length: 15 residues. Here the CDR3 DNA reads TGCGCCAGCAGCCAAGATTCCCTTAACACAAATACGCAGTATTTT. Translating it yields CASSQDSLNTNTQYF.

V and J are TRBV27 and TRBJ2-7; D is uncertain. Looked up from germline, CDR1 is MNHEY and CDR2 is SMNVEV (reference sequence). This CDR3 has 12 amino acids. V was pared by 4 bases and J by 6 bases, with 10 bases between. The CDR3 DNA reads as TGTGCCAGCAGTTCTCCTACGTCCGAGCAGTACTTC. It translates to CASSSPTSEQYF.

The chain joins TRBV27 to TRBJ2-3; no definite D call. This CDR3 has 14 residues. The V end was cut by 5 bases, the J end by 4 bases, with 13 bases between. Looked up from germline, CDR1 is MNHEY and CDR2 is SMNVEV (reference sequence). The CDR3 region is CASSPSLESDTQYF. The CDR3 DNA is TGTGCCAGCAGTCCCTCCCTTGAATCAGATACGCAGTATTTT.

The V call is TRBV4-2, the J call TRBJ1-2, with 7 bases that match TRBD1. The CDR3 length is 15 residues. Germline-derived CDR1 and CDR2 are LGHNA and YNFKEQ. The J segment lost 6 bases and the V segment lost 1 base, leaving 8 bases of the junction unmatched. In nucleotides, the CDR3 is TGTGCCAGCAGCCAAGTAGACAGGGAGTTTAATGGCTACACCTTC. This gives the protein CASSQVDREFNGYTF.

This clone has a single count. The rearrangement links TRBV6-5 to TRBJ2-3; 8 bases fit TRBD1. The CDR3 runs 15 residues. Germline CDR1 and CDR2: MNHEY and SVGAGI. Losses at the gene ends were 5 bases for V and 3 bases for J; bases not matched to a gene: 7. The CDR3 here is CASSNGQGGTDTQYF. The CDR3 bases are TGTGCCAGCAGTAACGGACAGGGCGGAACAGATACGCAGTATTTT.

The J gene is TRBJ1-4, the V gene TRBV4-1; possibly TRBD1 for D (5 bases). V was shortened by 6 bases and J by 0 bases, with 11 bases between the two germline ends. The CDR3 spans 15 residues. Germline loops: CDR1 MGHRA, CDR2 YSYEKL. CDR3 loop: CASRSGSTTNEKLFF. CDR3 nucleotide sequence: TGCGCCAGCAGATCAGGGTCAACAACTAATGAAAAACTGTTTTTT.

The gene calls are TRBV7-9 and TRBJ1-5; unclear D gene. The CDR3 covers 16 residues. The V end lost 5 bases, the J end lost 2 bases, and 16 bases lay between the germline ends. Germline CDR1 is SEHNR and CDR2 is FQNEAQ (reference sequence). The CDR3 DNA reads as TGTGCCAGCAGCCCCAAGGAACTCGGTGGCAATCAGCCCCAGCATTTT. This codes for CASSPKELGGNQPQHF.

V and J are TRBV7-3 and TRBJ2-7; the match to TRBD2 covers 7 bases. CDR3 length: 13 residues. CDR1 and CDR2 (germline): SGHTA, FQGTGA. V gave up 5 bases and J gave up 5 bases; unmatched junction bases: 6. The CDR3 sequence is CASSPRGGDEQYF. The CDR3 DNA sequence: TGTGCCAGCAGCCCTCGGGGAGGGGACGAGCAGTACTTC.

The CDR3 coding sequence is TGTGCCAGTAGACAGTTCAGCTCCTACGAGCAGTACTTC. It codes for CASRQFSSYEQYF. This chain joins TRBV6-6 and TRBJ2-7; tentatively, D is TRBD1 (5 bases). V was clipped by 9 bases and J by 0 bases, with 12 bases between them. Germline CDR1 MNHNY, CDR2 SVGAGI (reference sequence). The CDR3 runs to 13 residues.

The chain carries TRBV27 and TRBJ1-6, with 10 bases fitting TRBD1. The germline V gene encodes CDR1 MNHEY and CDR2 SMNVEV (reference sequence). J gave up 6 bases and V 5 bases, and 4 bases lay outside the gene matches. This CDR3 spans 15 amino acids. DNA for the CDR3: TGTGCCAGCAGTGAGTGGACAGGGGGTAATTCACCCCTCCACTTT. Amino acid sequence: CASSEWTGGNSPLHF.

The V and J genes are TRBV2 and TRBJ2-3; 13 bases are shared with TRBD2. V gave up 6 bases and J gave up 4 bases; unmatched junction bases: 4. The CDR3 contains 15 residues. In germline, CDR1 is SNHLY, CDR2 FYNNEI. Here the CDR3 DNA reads TGTGCCAGCAGCAGACTAGCGGGGGGTTCAGATACGCAGTATTTT. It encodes CASSRLAGGSDTQYF.

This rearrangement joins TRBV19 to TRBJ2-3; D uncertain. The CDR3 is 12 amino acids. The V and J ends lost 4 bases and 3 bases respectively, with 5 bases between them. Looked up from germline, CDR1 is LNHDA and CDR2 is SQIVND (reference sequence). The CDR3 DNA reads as TGTGCCAGTAGTAGCCTGACAGATACGCAGTATTTT. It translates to CASSSLTDTQYF.

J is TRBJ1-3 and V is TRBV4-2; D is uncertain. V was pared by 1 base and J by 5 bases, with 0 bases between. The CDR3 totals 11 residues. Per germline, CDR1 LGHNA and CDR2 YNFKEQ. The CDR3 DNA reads TGTGCCAGCAGCCAAGGAAACACCATATATTTT. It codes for CASSQGNTIYF.

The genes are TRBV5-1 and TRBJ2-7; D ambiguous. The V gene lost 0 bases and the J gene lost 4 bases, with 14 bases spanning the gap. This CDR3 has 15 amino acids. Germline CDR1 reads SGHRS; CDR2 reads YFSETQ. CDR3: CASSLEASSVYEQYF. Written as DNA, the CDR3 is TGCGCCAGCAGCTTGGAGGCTAGTTCGGTGTACGAGCAGTACTTC.

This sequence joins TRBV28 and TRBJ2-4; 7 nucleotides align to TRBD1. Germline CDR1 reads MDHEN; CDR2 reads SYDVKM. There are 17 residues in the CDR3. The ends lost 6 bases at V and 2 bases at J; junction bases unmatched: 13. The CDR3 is CASSVSWQGETKNIQYF. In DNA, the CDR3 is TGTGCCAGCAGCGTGTCATGGCAGGGGGAAACCAAAAACATTCAGTACTTC.

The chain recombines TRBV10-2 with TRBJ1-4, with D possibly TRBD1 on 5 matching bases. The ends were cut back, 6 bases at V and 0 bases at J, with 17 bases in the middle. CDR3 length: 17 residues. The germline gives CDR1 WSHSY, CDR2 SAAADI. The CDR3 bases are TGCGCCAGCAGCATATTAGGCGGGGCCTCAACTAATGAAAAACTGTTTTTT. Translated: CASSILGGASTNEKLFF.

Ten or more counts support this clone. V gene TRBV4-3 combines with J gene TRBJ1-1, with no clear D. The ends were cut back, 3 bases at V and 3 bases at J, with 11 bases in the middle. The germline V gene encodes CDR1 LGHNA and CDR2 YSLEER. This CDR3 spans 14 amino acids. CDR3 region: CASSQRIGHTEAFF. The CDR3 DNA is TGCGCCAGCAGCCAGAGGATTGGACACACTGAAGCTTTCTTT.

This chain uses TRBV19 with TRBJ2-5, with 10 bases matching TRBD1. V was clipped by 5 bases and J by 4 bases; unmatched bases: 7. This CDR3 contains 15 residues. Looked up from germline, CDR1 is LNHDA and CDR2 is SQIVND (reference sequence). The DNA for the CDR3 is TGTGCCAGTAGTGAGCGGACAGGGGGTTCAGAGACCCAGTACTTC. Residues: CASSERTGGSETQYF.

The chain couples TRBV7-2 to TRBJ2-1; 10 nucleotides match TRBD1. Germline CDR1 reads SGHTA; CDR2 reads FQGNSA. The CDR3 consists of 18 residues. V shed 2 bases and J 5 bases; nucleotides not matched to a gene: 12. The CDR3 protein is CASSLRQGATLRDNEQFF. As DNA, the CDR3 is TGTGCCAGCAGCTTACGACAGGGGGCTACCCTTCGGGACAATGAGCAGTTCTTC. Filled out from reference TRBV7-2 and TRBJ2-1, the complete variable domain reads GAGVSQSPSNKVTEKGKDVELRCDPISGHTALYWYRQSLGQGLEFLIYFQGNSAPDKSGLPSDRFSAERTGGSVSTLTIQRTQQEDSAVYLCASSLRQGATLRDNEQFFGPGTRLTVL.

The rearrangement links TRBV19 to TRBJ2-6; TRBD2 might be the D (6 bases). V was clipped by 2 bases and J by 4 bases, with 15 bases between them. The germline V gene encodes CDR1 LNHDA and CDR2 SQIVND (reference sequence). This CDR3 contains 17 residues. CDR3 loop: CASSISLGGAGANVLTF. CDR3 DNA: TGTGCCAGTAGTATATCCCTCGGGGGAGCGGGGGCCAACGTCCTGACTTTC. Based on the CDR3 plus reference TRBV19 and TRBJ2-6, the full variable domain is DGGITQSPKYLFRKEGQNVTLSCEQNLNHDAMYWYRQDPGQGLRLIYYSQIVNDFQKGDIAEGYSVSREKKESFPLTVTSAQKNPTAFYLCASSISLGGAGANVLTFGAGSRLTVL.

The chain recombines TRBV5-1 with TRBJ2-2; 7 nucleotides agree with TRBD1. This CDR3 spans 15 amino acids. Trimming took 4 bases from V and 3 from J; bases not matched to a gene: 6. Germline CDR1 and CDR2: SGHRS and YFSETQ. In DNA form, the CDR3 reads TGCGCCAGCAGCGCCACGACAGGGTACACCGGGGAGCTGTTTTTT. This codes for CASSATTGYTGELFF.

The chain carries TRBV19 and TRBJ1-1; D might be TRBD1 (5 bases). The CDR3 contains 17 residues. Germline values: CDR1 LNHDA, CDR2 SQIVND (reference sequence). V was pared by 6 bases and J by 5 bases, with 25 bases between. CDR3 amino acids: CASRPGPSPAGGTEAFF. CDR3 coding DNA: TGTGCCAGTAGGCCGGGACCATCCCCGGCGGGAGGGACTGAAGCTTTCTTT.

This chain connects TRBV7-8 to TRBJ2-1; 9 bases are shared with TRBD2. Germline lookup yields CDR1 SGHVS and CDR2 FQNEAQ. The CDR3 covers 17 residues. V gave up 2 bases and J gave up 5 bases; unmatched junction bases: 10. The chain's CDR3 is CASSLLERGALDNEQFF. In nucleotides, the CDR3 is TGTGCCAGCAGCTTATTGGAGCGGGGGGCTTTAGACAATGAGCAGTTCTTC. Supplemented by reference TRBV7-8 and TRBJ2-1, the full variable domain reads GAGVSQSPRYKVAKRGQDVALRCDPISGHVSLFWYQQALGQGPEFLTYFQNEAQLDKSGLPSDRFFAERPEGSVSTLKIQRTQQEDSAVYLCASSLLERGALDNEQFFGPGTRLTVL.

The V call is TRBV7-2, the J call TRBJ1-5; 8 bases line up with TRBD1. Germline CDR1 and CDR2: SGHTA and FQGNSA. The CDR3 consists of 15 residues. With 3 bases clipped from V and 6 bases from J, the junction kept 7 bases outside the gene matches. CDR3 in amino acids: CASSFQSGGGQPQHF. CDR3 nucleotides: TGTGCCAGCAGCTTTCAGTCAGGGGGCGGTCAGCCCCAGCATTTT.

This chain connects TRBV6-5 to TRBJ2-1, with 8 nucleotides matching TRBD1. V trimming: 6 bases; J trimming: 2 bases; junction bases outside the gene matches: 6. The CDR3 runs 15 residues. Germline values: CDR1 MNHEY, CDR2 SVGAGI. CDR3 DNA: TGTGCCAGCAGCGATCGGACAGGGACCTACAATGAGCAGTTCTTC. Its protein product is CASSDRTGTYNEQFF.